One and the same sample provided the 2 T cell receptor beta chains below, sequenced in a study of beta chain features in type 1 diabetes (dated by TCRdb to about 2018). Library method: the immunoSEQ multiplex PCR assay. The entire amount of isolated RNA was reverse transcribed using the High Capacity cDNA Reverse Transcription Kit, so the sequenced TCRB transcripts were expressed ones. The immuneACCESS repertoire file appears here via TCRdb, limited to in-frame rearrangements. These files lack a portion of the clones; in checked studies, under half of the deficit traces to unresolved V genes, and the cause of the others is not known. The sample table lists approximately 150,000 clones, less than 11% of them with a count of one. Approximately 1.3% of the sample goes to the ten largest clones. The sequenced material came from naive CD4+ T cells from blood. The cell subset or site label corresponds to: true naive CD4+ T cells. The receptors derive from a young man in good health.

This clone was detected only a few times. The chain has TRBV27 and TRBJ2-3, with D possibly TRBD1 on 6 matching bases. Trimming stripped 2 bases from V and 6 bases from J, with 12 bases between. This CDR3 has 14 residues. Germline CDR1 is MNHEY and CDR2 is SMNVEV (reference sequence). CDR3 protein: CASSLIGGRDTQYF. In DNA, the CDR3 is TGTGCCAGCAGTTTAATAGGGGGTAGGGATACGCAGTATTTT.

CDR3 coding DNA: TGTGCCAGCAGCTTAAACAGTCTAGCGGGGGAGACCCAGTACTTC. It translates to CASSLNSLAGETQYF. The V and J genes are TRBV7-9 and TRBJ2-5, with 9 bases identical to TRBD2. Germline V gene sequence: CDR1 SEHNR, CDR2 FQNEAQ (reference sequence). V shed 2 bases, J shed 5 bases, and the junction held 6 bases outside the gene matches. The CDR3 has 15 residues.